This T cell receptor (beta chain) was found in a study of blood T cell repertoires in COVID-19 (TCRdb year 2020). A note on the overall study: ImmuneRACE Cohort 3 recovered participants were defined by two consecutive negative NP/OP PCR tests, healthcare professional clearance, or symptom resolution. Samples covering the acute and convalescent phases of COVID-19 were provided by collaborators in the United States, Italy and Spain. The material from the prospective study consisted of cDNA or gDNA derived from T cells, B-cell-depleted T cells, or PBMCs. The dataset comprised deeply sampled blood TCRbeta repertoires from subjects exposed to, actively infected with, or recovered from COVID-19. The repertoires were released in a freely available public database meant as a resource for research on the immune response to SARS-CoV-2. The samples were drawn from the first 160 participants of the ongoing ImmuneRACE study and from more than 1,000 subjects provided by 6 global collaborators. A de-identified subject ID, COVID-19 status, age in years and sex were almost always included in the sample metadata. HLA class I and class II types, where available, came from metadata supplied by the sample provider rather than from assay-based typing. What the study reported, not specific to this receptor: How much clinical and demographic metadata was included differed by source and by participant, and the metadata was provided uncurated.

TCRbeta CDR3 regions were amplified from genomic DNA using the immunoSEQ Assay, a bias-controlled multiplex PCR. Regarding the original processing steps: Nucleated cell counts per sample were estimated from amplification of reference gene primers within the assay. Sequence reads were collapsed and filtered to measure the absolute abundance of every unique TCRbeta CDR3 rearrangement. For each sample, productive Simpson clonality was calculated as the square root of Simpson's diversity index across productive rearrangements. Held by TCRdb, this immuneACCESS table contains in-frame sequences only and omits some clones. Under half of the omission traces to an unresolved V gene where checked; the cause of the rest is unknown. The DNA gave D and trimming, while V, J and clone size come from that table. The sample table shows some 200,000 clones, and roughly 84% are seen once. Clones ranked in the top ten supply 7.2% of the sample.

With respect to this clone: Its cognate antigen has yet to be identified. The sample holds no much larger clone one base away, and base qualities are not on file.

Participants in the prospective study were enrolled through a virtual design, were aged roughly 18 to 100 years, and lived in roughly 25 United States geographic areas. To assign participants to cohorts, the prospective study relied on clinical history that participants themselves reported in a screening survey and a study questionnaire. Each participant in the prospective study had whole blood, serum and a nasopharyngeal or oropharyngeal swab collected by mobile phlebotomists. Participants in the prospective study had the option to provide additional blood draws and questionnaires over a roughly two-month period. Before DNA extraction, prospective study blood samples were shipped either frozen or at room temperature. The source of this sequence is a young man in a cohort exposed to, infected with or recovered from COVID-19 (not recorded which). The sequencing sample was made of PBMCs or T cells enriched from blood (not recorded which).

The CDR3 reads CASSRQRNTEAFF. The nucleotide sequence is given as TGTGCCAGCAGCAGACAAAGGAACACTGAAGCTTTCTTT. The chain was built from TRBV3-1 (or the pseudogene TRBV3-2) and TRBJ1-1; the D gene lacks a confident call. Looking up the germline V gene (reference sequence) yields CDR1 LGHDT and CDR2 YNNKEL. The CDR3 has 13 amino acids, counting the end cysteine and phenylalanine. The retained sequence is limited to the CDR3, 39 bases, with the frame set at the first base. V sheds 5 bases and J sheds 1 base, leaving 8 bases between their ends.